A single sample gave rise to the 12 T cell receptor beta chains below, sequenced in a study of post-analysis software for immune sequencing data. These receptors' antigens are unknown. Unique molecular identifiers were present in the TCR beta cDNA libraries. TCRdb passed the PCR reads through MiXCR, listing each CDR3 protein once. Of roughly 540,000 distinct CDR3 sequences listed, about a third are singletons. Findings and limits, study-wide: Elevated frequency relative to controls characterized roughly 5 TRBV segments in patients, TRBV5-6, TRBV5-1 and TRBV20-1 among them.

Sample: blood. The source of these receptors is a girl between 2 and 17 years old with multiple sclerosis.

The chain has TRBV29-1 and TRBJ2-5, with a possible D match to TRBD2 (5 bases). Deletions cut 6 bases from V and 4 bases from J, with 9 bases between. Looked up from germline, CDR1 is SQVTM and CDR2 is ANQGSEA. The CDR3 covers 11 residues. The CDR3 DNA reads as TGCAGCGTGCTAGCAACAGAGACCCAGTACTTC. It encodes CSVLATETQYF. Variable domain in full (rest from reference TRBV29-1 and TRBJ2-5): SAVISQKPSRDICQRGTSLTIQCQVDSQVTMMFWYRQQPGQSLTLIATANQGSEATYESGFVIDKFPISRPNLTFSTLTVSNMSPEDSSIYLCSVLATETQYFGPGTRLLVL.

This clonotype has just a few counts. The chain employs TRBV27 and TRBJ1-2; TRBD1 is a possible D gene (5 bases). The V gene lost 6 bases and the J gene lost 0 bases, with 14 bases spanning the gap. Germline V CDR1 and CDR2: MNHEY, SMNVEV (reference sequence). The CDR3 covers 15 residues. CDR3 protein: CASSPPGTPNYGYTF. CDR3 coding DNA: TGTGCCAGCAGCCCACCAGGGACTCCTAACTATGGCTACACCTTC.

The gene calls are TRBV10-3 and TRBJ2-3; D gene uncertain. CDR3 length: 15 amino acids. V lost 3 bases and J lost 5, with 15 bases in between. Germline V gene data show CDR1 as ENHRY and CDR2 as SYGVKD. CDR3 nucleotide sequence: TGTGCCATCAGTGACTTTGCGTTCGCCGGAGATACGCAGTATTTT. Residues: CAISDFAFAGDTQYF.

The CDR3, as DNA: TGCAGTGCACTTTTAGCGGAACAAGAGACCCAGTACTTC. As protein: CSALLAEQETQYF. This chain connects TRBV20-1 to TRBJ2-5, with a possible D match to TRBD2 (6 bases). In germline, CDR1 is DFQATT, CDR2 SNEGSKA (reference sequence). V lost 6 bases to trimming and J lost 2 bases, with 13 bases between them. The CDR3 spans 13 residues.

CDR3: CSARDGRTEYF. CDR3 bases: TGCAGTGCTAGAGATGGACGGACGGAGTACTTC. The chain has TRBV20-1 and TRBJ2-7; D gene uncertain. This CDR3 has 11 residues. The germline V and J ends were trimmed by 0 bases and 11 bases, with 11 bases remaining between them. Germline V lookup: CDR1 DFQATT, CDR2 SNEGSKA (reference sequence).

This clonotype has more than one count but fewer than ten. This rearrangement joins TRBV12-3 or TRBV12-4 to TRBJ1-5, with 9 bases aligning to TRBD1. J lost 9 bases, V lost 7 bases, and 10 bases had no gene match. The CDR3 totals 14 residues. The CDR3 here is CASNVQGAVGPQHF. CDR3 DNA: TGTGCCAGCAACGTACAGGGGGCGGTAGGGCCCCAGCATTTT.

This chain links TRBV5-6 with TRBJ2-1; 8 nucleotides agree with TRBD2. Trimming removed 3 bases from V and 4 bases from J; junction bases left unmatched: 12. CDR1 SGHDT and CDR2 YYEEEE come from the germline V gene. There are 17 residues in the CDR3. Here the CDR3 DNA reads TGTGCCAGCAGCTGGAGGGTCATTAGCGGGGCATACAATGAGCAGTTCTTC. It is translated as CASSWRVISGAYNEQFF.

This clonotype was seen a handful of times. The chain couples TRBV10-3 to TRBJ2-5; 11 bases are shared with TRBD2. Germline V gene sequence: CDR1 ENHRY, CDR2 SYGVKD. V lost 6 bases to trimming and J lost 2 bases; unmatched junction nucleotides: 2. The CDR3 length is 14 residues. The CDR3 spells CAIRASGGQETQYF. The CDR3 nucleotides read TGTGCCATCAGGGCTAGCGGGGGGCAAGAGACCCAGTACTTC.

The chain is built from TRBV7-3 and TRBJ2-7; TRBD1 aligns across 9 bases. V lost 6 bases, J lost 5 bases, and 5 bases stayed unmatched. Looked up from germline, CDR1 is SGHTA and CDR2 is FQGTGA. The CDR3 consists of 13 residues. The CDR3 DNA reads TGTGCCAGCAGTAACGGACAGGGGAACGAGCAGTACTTC. This encodes CASSNGQGNEQYF.

This clonotype was recorded a few times. The chain has TRBV7-9 and TRBJ2-2; no clear D gene. V lost 5 bases, J lost 1 base, and 8 bases lay in between. There are 14 residues in the CDR3. Germline lookup yields CDR1 SEHNR and CDR2 FQNEAQ (reference sequence). The CDR3 coding sequence is TGTGCCAGCAGCCCGACCGTGAACACCGGGGAGCTGTTTTTT. Translating it yields CASSPTVNTGELFF.

Comment on this clonotype: A junction end diverges from the germline sequence, so it may reflect a read error. The CDR3 sequence: CASNSLVGELFF. CDR3 sequence (DNA): TGTGCCAGCAATTCGTTAGTGGGTGAGCTGTTCTTC. The chain recombines TRBV12-3 or TRBV12-4 with TRBJ2-1; D is ambiguous. The CDR3 runs 12 residues.

The J gene is TRBJ1-2, the V gene TRBV10-3; no definite D call. The CDR3 has 15 residues. CDR1 ENHRY and CDR2 SYGVKD come from the germline V gene. Trimming took 4 bases from V and 2 from J, leaving 14 bases between them. CDR3 DNA sequence: TGTGCCATCAGTGCGGCGGGTCCCACGAACTATGGCTACACCTTC. The encoded protein is CAISAAGPTNYGYTF.